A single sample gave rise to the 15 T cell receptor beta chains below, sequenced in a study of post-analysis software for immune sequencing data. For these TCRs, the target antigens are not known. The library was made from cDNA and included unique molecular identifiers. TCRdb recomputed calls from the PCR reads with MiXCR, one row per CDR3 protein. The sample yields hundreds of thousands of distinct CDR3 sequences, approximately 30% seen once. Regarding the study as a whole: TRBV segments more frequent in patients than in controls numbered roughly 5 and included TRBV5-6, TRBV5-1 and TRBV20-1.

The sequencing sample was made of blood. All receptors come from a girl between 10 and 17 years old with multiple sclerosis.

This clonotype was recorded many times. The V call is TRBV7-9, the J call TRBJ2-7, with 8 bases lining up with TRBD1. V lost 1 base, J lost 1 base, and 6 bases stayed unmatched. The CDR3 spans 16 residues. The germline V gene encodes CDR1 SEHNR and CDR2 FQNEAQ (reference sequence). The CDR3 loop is CASSLDRGINSYEQYF. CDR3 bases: TGTGCCAGCAGCTTAGACAGGGGGATAAATTCCTACGAGCAGTACTTC.

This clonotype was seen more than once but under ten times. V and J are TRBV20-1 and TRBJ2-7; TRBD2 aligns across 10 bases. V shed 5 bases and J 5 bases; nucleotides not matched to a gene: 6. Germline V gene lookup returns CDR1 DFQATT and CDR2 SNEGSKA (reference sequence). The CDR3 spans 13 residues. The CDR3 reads CSAPLAGANEQYF. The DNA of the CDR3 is TGCAGTGCTCCCCTAGCGGGAGCCAACGAGCAGTACTTC.

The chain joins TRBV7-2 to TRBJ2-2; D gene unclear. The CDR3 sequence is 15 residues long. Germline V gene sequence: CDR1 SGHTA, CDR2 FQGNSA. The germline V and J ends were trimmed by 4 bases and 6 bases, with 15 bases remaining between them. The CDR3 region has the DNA TGTGCCAGCAGCTGGGTCCCTTCCCCCGCCGGGGAGCTGTTTTTT. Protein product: CASSWVPSPAGELFF. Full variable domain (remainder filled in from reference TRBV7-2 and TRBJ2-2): GAGVSQSPSNKVTEKGKDVELRCDPISGHTALYWYRQSLGQGLEFLIYFQGNSAPDKSGLPSDRFSAERTGGSVSTLTIQRTQQEDSAVYLCASSWVPSPAGELFFGEGSRLTVL.

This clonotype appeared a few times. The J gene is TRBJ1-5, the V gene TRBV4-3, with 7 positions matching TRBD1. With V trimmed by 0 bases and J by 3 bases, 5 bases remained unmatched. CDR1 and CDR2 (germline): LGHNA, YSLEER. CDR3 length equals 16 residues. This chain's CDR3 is CASSQDLGTDNQPQHF. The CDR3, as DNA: TGCGCCAGCAGCCAAGATTTGGGGACAGACAATCAGCCCCAGCATTTT.

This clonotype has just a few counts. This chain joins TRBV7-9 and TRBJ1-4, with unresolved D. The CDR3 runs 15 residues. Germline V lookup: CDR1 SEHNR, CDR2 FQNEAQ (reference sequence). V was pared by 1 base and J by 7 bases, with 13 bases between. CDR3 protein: CASSLGRSVGEKLFF. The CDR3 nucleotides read TGTGCCAGCAGCTTAGGAAGGTCAGTCGGTGAAAAACTGTTTTTT.

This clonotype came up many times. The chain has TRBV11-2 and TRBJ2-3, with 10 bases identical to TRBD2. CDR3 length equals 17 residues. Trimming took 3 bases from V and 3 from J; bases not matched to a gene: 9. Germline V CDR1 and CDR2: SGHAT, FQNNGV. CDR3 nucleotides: TGTGCCAGCAGCTTGATAACTAGCGGGGTCCTGACAGATACGCAGTATTTT. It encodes CASSLITSGVLTDTQYF.

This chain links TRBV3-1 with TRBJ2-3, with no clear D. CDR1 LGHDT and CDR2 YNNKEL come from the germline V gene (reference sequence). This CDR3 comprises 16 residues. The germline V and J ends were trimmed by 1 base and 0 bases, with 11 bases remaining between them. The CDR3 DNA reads TGTGCCAGCAGCCAAGGGCAATTAATTAGCACAGATACGCAGTATTTT. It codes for CASSQGQLISTDTQYF.

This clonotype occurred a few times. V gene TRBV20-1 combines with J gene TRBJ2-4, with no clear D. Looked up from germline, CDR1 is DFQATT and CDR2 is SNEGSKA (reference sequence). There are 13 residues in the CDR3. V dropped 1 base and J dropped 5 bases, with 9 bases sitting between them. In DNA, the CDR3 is TGCAGTGCTAGAGGTAGTGGACAAAACATTCAGTACTTC. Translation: CSARGSGQNIQYF.

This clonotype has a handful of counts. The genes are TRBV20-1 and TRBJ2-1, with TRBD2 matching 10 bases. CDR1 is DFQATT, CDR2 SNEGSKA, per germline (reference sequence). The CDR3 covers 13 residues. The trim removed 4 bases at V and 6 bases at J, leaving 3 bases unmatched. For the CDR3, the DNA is TGCAGTGCTAAAGGACTAGCGGCCAATGAGCAGTTCTTC. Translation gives CSAKGLAANEQFF.

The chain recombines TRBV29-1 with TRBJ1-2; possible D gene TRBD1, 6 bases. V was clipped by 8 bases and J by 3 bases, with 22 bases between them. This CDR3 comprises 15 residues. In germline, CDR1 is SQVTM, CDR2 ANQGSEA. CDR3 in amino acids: CSPKGDGAYYYGYTF. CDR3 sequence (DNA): TGCAGCCCTAAGGGGGATGGCGCGTATTACTATGGCTACACCTTC. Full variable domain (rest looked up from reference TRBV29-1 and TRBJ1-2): SAVISQKPSRDICQRGTSLTIQCQVDSQVTMMFWYRQQPGQSLTLIATANQGSEATYESGFVIDKFPISRPNLTFSTLTVSNMSPEDSSIYLCSPKGDGAYYYGYTFGSGTRLTVV.

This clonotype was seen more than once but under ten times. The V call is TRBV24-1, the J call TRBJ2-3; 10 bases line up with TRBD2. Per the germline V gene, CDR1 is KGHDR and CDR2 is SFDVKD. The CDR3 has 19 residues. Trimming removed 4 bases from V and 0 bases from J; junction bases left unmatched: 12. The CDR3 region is CATSDSRHGLAASTDTQYF. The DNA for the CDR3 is TGTGCCACCAGTGACTCCCGACACGGACTAGCGGCTAGCACAGATACGCAGTATTTT.

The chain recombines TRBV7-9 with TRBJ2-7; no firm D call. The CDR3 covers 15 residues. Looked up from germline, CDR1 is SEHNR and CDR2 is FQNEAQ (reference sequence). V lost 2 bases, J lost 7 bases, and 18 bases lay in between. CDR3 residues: CASSLSAGIYNEQYF. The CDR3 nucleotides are TGTGCCAGCAGCTTATCCGCAGGTATCTACAATGAGCAGTACTTC. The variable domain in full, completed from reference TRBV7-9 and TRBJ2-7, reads DTGVSQNPRHKITKRGQNVTFRCDPISEHNRLYWYRQTLGQGPEFLTYFQNEAQLEKSRLLSDRFSAERPKGSFSTLEIQRTEQGDSAMYLCASSLSAGIYNEQYFGPGTRLTVT.

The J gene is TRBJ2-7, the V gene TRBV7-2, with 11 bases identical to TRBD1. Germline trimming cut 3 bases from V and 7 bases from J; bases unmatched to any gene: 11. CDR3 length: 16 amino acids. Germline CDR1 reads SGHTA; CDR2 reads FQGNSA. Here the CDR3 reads CASSFVKGQGDWEQYF. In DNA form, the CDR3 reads TGTGCCAGCAGCTTTGTAAAGGGACAGGGGGACTGGGAGCAGTACTTC.

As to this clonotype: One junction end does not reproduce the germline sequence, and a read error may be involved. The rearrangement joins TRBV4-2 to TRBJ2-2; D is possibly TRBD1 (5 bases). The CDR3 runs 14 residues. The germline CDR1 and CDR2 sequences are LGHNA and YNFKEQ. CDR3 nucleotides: TGTGCCAGCAGCCTAGAACAGGACACTGGGGAGCTGTTTTTT. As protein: CASSLEQDTGELFF.

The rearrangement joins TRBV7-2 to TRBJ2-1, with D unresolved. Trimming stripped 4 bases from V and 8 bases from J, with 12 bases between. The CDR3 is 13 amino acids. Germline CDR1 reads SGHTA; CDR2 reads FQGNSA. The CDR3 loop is CASSSQIGDEQFF. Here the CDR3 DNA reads TGTGCCAGCAGCTCTCAAATCGGCGATGAGCAGTTCTTC.